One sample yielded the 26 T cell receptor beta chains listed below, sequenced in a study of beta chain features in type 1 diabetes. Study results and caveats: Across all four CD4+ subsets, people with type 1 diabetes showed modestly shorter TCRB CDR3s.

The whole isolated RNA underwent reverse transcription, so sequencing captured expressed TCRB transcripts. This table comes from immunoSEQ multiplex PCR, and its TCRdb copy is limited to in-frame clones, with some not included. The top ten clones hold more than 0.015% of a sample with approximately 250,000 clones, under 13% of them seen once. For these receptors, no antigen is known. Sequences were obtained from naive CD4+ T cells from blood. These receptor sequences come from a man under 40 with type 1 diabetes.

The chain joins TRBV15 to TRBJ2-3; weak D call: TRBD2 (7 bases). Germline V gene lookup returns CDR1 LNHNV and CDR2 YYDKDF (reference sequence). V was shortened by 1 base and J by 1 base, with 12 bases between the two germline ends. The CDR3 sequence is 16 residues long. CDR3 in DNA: TGTGCCACCAGCAGAGTGAGGGGGGGCGGCACAGATACGCAGTATTTT. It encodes CATSRVRGGGTDTQYF.

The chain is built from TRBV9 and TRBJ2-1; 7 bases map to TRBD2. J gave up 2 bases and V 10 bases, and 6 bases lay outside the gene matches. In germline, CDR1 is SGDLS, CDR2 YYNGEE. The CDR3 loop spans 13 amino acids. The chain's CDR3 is CACSSGAYNEQFF. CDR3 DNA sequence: TGTGCCTGCTCGAGCGGGGCCTACAATGAGCAGTTCTTC.

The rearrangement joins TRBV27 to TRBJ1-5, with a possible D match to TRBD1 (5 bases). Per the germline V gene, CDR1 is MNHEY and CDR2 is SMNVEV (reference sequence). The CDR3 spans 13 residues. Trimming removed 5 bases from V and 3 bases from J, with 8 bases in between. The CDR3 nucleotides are TGTGCCAGCAGTAGGGGCTTCAATCAGCCCCAGCATTTT. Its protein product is CASSRGFNQPQHF.

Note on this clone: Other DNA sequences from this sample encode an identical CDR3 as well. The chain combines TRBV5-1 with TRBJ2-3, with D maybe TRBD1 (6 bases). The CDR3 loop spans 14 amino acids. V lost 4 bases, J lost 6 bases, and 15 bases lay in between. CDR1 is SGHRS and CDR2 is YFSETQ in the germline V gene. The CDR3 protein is CASSQQGGADTQYF. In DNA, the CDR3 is TGCGCCAGCAGCCAACAGGGTGGTGCGGATACGCAGTATTTT.

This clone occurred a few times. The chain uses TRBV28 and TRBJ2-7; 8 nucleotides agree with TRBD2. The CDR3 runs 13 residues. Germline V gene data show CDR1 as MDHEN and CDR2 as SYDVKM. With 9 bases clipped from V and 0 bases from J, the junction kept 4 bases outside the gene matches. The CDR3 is CARQRGNSYEQYF. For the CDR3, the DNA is TGTGCCAGGCAGCGGGGGAACTCCTACGAGCAGTACTTC.

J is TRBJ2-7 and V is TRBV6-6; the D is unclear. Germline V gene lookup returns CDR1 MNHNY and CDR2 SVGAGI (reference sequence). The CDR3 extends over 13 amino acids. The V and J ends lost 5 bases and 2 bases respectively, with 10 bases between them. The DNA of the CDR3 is TGTGCCAGCAGTGTGAACAGCCCCTACGAGCAGTACTTC. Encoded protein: CASSVNSPYEQYF.

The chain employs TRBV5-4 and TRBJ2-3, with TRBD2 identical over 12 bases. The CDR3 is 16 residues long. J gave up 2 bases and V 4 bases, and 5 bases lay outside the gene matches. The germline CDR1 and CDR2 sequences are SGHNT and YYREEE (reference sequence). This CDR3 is CASSLTSGGTTDTQYF. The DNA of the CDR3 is TGTGCCAGCAGCCTCACTAGCGGGGGGACCACAGATACGCAGTATTTT.

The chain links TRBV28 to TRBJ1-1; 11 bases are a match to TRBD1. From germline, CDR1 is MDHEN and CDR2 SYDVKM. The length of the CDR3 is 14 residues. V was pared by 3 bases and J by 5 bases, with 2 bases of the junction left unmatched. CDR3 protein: CASSFGQGATEAFF. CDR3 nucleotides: TGTGCCAGCAGTTTCGGACAGGGGGCAACTGAAGCTTTCTTT.

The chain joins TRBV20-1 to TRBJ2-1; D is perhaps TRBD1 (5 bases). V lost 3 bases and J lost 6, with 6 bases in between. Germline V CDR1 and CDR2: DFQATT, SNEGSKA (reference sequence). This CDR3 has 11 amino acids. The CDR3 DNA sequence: TGCAGTGCTAGTCAGGGCAATGAGCAGTTCTTC. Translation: CSASQGNEQFF.

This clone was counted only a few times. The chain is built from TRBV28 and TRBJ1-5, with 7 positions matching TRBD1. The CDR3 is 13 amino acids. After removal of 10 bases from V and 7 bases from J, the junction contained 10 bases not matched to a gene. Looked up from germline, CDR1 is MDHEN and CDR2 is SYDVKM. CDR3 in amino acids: CATRTGLNQPQHF. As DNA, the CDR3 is TGTGCCACCAGGACAGGACTGAACCAGCCCCAGCATTTT.

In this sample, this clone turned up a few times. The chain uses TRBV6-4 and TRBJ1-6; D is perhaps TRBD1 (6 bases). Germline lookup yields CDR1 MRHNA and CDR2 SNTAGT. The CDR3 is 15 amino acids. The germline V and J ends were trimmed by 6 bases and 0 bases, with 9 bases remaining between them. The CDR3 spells CASREDSSYNSPLHF. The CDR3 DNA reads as TGTGCCAGCAGAGAGGACAGCTCCTATAATTCACCCCTCCACTTT.

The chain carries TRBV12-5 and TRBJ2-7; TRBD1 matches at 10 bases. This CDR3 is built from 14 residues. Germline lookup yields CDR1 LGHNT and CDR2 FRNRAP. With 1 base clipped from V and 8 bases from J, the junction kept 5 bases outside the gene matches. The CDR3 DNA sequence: TGTGCTAGTGGTTTGGGGGGACAGGGGCAAAAGCAGTACTTC. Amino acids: CASGLGGQGQKQYF.

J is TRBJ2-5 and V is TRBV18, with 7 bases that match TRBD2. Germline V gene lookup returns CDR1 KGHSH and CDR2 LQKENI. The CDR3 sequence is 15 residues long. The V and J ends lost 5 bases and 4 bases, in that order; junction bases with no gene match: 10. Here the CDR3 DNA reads TGTGCCAGCTCAGGTGCTAGCGGTTCGGGAGAGACCCAGTACTTC. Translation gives CASSGASGSGETQYF.

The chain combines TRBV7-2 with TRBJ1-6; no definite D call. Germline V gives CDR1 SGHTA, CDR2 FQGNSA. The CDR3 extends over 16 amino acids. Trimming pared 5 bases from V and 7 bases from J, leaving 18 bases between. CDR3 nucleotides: TGTGCCAGCAGCCCGCGAGGTCCGGATTCGAATTCACCCCTCCACTTT. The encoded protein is CASSPRGPDSNSPLHF.

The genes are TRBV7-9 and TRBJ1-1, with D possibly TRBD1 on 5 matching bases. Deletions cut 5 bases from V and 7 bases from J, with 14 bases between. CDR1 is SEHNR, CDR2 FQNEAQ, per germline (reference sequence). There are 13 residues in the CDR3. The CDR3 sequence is CASSAEGPSEAFF. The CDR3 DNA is TGTGCCAGCAGCGCGGAGGGACCGAGTGAAGCTTTCTTT.

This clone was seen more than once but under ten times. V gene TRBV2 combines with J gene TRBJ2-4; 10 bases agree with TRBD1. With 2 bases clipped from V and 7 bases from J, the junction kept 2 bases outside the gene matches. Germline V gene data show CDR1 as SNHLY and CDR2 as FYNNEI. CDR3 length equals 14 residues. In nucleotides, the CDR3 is TGTGCCAGCAGTGAAAGGGGACAGGGGAACATTCAGTACTTC. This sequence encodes CASSERGQGNIQYF.

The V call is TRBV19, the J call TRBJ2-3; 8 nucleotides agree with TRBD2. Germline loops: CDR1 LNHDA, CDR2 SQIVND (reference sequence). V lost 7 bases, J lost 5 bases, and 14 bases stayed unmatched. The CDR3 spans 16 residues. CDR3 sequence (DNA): TGTGCCAGTACCTTTCGCGGGGGGCCTTGGAAAGATACGCAGTATTTT. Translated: CASTFRGGPWKDTQYF.

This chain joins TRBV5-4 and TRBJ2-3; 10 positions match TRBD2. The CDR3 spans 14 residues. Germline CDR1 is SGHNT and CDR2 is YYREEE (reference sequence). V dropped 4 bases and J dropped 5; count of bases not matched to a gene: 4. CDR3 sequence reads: CASSQERGGDTQYF. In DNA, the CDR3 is TGTGCCAGCAGCCAGGAGCGGGGGGGAGATACGCAGTATTTT.

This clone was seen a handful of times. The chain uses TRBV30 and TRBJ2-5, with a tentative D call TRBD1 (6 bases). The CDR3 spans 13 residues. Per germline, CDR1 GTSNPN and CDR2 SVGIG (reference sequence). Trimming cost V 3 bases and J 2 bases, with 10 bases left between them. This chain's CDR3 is CAWRGGAQETQYF. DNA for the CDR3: TGTGCCTGGAGAGGGGGTGCACAAGAGACCCAGTACTTC.

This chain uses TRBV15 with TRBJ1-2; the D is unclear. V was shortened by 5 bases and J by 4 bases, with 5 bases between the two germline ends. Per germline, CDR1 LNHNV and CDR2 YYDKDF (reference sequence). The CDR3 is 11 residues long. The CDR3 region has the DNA TGTGCCACCAGCTCGTTCTATGGCTACACCTTC. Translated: CATSSFYGYTF.

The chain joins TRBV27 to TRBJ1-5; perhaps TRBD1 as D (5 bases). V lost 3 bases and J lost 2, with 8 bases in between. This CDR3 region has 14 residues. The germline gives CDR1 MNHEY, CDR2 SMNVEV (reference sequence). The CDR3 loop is CASSLWGGNQPQHF. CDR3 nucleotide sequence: TGTGCCAGCAGTTTGTGGGGGGGCAATCAGCCCCAGCATTTT.

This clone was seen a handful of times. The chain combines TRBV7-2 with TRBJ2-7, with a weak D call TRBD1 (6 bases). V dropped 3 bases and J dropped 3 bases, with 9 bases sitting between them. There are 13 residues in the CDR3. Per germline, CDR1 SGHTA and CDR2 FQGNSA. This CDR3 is CASSFGTNYEQYF. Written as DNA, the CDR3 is TGTGCCAGCAGCTTCGGGACAAACTACGAGCAGTACTTC.

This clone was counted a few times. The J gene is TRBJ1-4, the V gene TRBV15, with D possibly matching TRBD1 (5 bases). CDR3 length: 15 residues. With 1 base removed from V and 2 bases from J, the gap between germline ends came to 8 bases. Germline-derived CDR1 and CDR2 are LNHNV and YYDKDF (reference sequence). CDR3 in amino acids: CATSRGAGTNEKLFF. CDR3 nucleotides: TGTGCCACCAGCAGAGGTGCAGGGACTAATGAAAAACTGTTTTTT.

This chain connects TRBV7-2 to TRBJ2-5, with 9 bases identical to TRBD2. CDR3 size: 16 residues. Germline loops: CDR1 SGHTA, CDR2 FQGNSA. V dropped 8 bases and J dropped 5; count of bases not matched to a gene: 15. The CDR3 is CASLPDLSGGTETQYF. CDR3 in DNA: TGTGCCAGCTTACCGGACCTTAGCGGGGGAACGGAGACCCAGTACTTC.

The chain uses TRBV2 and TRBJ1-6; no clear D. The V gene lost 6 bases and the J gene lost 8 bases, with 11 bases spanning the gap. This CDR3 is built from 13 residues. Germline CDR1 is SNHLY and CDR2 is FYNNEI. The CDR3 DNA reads TGTGCCAGCAGATCAGAAGCGGATTCACCCCTCCACTTT. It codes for CASRSEADSPLHF.

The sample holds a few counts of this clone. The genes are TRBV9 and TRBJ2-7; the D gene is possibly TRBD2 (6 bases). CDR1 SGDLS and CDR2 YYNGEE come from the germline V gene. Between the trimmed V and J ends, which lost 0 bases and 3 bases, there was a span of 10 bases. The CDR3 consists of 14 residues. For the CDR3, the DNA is TGTGCCAGCAGCGTAGAATCCGGGAGCTACGAGCAGTACTTC. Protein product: CASSVESGSYEQYF.